These 7 T cell receptor beta chains came from one sample sequenced in a study of regulatory T cells in long-lasting Graves disease. Time point denoted: newly diagnosed GD, antithyroid drugs for less than 3 months. Scientists built the TCR library using RNA that was extracted from PBMCs. According to the study, TCR beta libraries were built with iRepertoire HTBI primers and CDR3-region Arm-PCR. Via MiXCR, TCRdb re-called the multiplex PCR reads, giving one row per CDR3 protein. This table holds about 560,000 distinct CDR3 sequences, about 16% found once. The sample also formed part of further work on T cells in Graves' hyperthyroidism and ophthalmopathy.

Sequenced material: peripheral blood mononuclear cells (PBMCs), taken at new diagnosis, from a patient treated with antithyroid drugs. These receptors were obtained from a man aged 18 to 35 with Graves disease.

This clonotype has a count of ten or more. The gene calls are TRBV18 and TRBJ2-2; D is unclear. CDR1 is KGHSH and CDR2 is LQKENI in the germline V gene. The CDR3 runs 15 residues. V lost 0 bases and J lost 7, with 12 bases in between. As DNA, the CDR3 is TGTGCCAGCTCACCACCGGTTGCCGGGTTCGGGGAGCTGTTTTTT. Its translation: CASSPPVAGFGELFF.

There are a few counts of this clonotype. V gene TRBV19 combines with J gene TRBJ1-1; D ambiguous. The CDR3 spans 15 residues. The germline V gene has CDR1 LNHDA and CDR2 SQIVND (reference sequence). V lost 1 base and J 5 bases, leaving 14 bases between the germline ends. CDR3: CASSIGGGPLTEAFF. DNA of the CDR3: TGTGCCAGTAGTATAGGGGGTGGGCCGTTGACTGAAGCTTTCTTT.

This clonotype was detected only a few times. Because the CDR3's place on the DNA is in doubt, the DNA is left out and the CDR3 is given as listed by TCRdb. V usage is TRBV2 and J usage is TRBJ1-4; TRBD1 reflects the table's D call only, with no check against the DNA. Germline values: CDR1 SNHLY, CDR2 FYNNEI. Including both end residues, the CDR3 is 16 amino acids long. The CDR3 reads CASSVVAGGINEKLVF.

This clonotype turned up a few times. The chain joins TRBV20-1 to TRBJ2-1; TRBD2 matches at 9 bases. After removal of 0 bases from V and 6 bases from J, the junction contained 9 bases not matched to a gene. This CDR3 has 16 residues. Per the germline V gene, CDR1 is DFQATT and CDR2 is SNEGSKA (reference sequence). CDR3: CSARDRTGTSFNEQFF. DNA of the CDR3: TGCAGTGCTAGAGACAGAACCGGGACTAGCTTCAATGAGCAGTTCTTC.

The chain links TRBV7-8 to TRBJ2-7, with D possibly being TRBD1 (6 bases). Germline V gene lookup returns CDR1 SGHVS and CDR2 FQNEAQ. The CDR3 totals 17 residues. V gave up 2 bases and J gave up 2 bases, with 19 bases separating them. The CDR3 nucleotides are TGTGCCAGCAGCTTAAAGGTGGTTTCGGACAGACCCTACGAGCAGTACTTC. Translation: CASSLKVVSDRPYEQYF. Supplemented by reference TRBV7-8 and TRBJ2-7, the full variable domain reads GAGVSQSPRYKVAKRGQDVALRCDPISGHVSLFWYQQALGQGPEFLTYFQNEAQLDKSGLPSDRFFAERPEGSVSTLKIQRTQQEDSAVYLCASSLKVVSDRPYEQYFGPGTRLTVT.

This clonotype showed up just a few times. The chain is built from TRBV5-6 and TRBJ2-3; D is possibly TRBD2 (6 bases). Germline V gene lookup returns CDR1 SGHDT and CDR2 YYEEEE. The germline V and J ends were trimmed by 7 bases and 0 bases, with 15 bases remaining between them. The CDR3 has 15 residues. For the CDR3, the DNA is TGTGCCAGCCATCTTTCAGGGACTAGCACAGATACGCAGTATTTT. It translates to CASHLSGTSTDTQYF.

Written as DNA, the CDR3 is TGTGCCAGCAGCGTAGTAGAAACAGGAGTTATTAACTATGGCTACACCTTC. Translated, it gives CASSVVETGVINYGYTF. V is TRBV9 and J is TRBJ1-2; D is possibly TRBD1 (5 bases). CDR3 length: 17 amino acids. CDR1 is SGDLS and CDR2 is YYNGEE in the germline V gene. Trimming took off 0 bases at V and 1 base at J, with 16 bases between the two ends. Filled out from reference TRBV9 and TRBJ1-2, the complete variable domain reads DSGVTQTPKHLITATGQRVTLRCSPRSGDLSVYWYQQSLDQGLQFLIQYYNGEERAKGNILERFSAQQFPDLHSELNLSSLELGDSALYFCASSVVETGVINYGYTFGSGTRLTVV.